This TCR beta chain was profiled in a study of OX40 agonist ivuxolimab in advanced cancers. Findings and caveats of the study: The study found that CD8+ T cells averaged more expanded clones than CD4+.

From germline, CDR1 is MGHRA and CDR2 YSYEKL. The CDR3 consists of 14 residues. The ends were cut back, 0 bases at V and 2 bases at J, with 6 bases in the middle. Using immunoSEQ multiplex PCR, the repertoire was profiled, and TCRdb retains in-frame clones only, with some absent. The sample has about 61,000 clones, about 88% seen once. With regard to this clone: Its matching antigen is unknown.

The chain couples TRBV4-1 to TRBJ2-3, with D hard to call. Sequencing was performed on CD4+ or CD8+ T cells sorted from blood, taken in a trial of the OX40 agonist ivuxolimab. This sequence was found in an adult with an advanced solid tumor such as melanoma, head and neck, liver or kidney cancer. The chain's CDR3 is CASSQDRFTDTQYF. In DNA, the CDR3 is TGCGCCAGCAGCCAAGATCGGTTCACAGATACGCAGTATTTT.